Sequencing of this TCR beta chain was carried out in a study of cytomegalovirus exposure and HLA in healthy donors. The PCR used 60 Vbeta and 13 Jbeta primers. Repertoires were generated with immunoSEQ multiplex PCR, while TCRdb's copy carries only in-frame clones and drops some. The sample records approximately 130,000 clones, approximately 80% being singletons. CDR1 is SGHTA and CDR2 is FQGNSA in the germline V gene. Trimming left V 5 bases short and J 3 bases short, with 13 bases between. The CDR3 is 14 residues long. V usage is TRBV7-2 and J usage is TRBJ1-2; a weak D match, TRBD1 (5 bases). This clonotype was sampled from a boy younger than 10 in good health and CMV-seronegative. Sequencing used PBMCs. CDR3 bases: TGTGCCAGCAGCCCCCAGGGAGGGGACTATGGCTACACCTTC. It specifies CASSPQGGDYGYTF.